A single sample gave rise to the 6 T cell receptor beta chains below, sequenced in a study of T cells in localized non-small cell lung cancer. Sequencing was performed with immunoSEQ multiplex PCR; in TCRdb, only in-frame clones are kept and a portion is missing. The sample yields roughly 77,000 clones, about 88% seen once. Here the sequenced sample was peripheral blood, taken before any cancer treatment. The receptor set was obtained from a woman aged 35-75 years with stage I squamous cell lung carcinoma.

The V and J genes are TRBV19 and TRBJ1-2; a possible D gene is TRBD1 (6 bases). The V end was cut by 2 bases, the J end by 5 bases, with 12 bases between. Germline-derived CDR1 and CDR2 are LNHDA and SQIVND (reference sequence). The CDR3 length is 14 residues. CDR3 region: CASSIPGTPYGYTF. Written as DNA, the CDR3 is TGTGCCAGTAGTATACCCGGGACACCGTATGGCTACACCTTC.

The V gene is TRBV2, the J gene TRBJ1-1; no clear D gene. The CDR3 is 13 residues long. Trimming shortened V by 6 bases and J by 0 bases, and 8 bases separated the two germline ends. The germline CDR1 and CDR2 sequences are SNHLY and FYNNEI. DNA for the CDR3: TGTGCCAGCAGCGGTTTCATGAACACTGAAGCTTTCTTT. It translates to CASSGFMNTEAFF.

This chain uses TRBV2 with TRBJ1-6; the D gene is possibly TRBD1 (6 bases). This CDR3 is 14 amino acids long. V was pared by 3 bases and J by 7 bases, with 10 bases between. Germline V gene lookup returns CDR1 SNHLY and CDR2 FYNNEI. CDR3 protein: CASSETGENSPLHF. The CDR3 DNA is TGTGCCAGCAGTGAGACAGGAGAAAATTCACCCCTCCACTTT.

V gene TRBV4-2 combines with J gene TRBJ1-5; D ambiguous. Germline V CDR1 and CDR2: LGHNA, YNFKEQ. The CDR3 spans 14 residues. V lost 0 bases, J lost 1 base, and 4 bases lay in between. CDR3 sequence: CASSQDGSNQPQHF. The CDR3 DNA follows: TGTGCCAGCAGCCAAGACGGCAGCAATCAGCCCCAGCATTTT.

The gene calls are TRBV2 and TRBJ1-5; D may be TRBD1 (6 bases). Trimming left V 7 bases short and J 1 base short, with 17 bases between. Germline V gives CDR1 SNHLY, CDR2 FYNNEI. This CDR3 is built from 16 residues. This CDR3 is CASKGGAGSSNQPQHF. The CDR3 DNA reads as TGTGCCAGCAAAGGGGGGGCTGGTTCGAGCAATCAGCCCCAGCATTTT.

This chain joins TRBV5-1 and TRBJ2-3, with no clear D. Germline CDR1 reads SGHRS; CDR2 reads YFSETQ. V was cut by 5 bases and J by 2 bases, with 12 bases left in between. The length of the CDR3 is 14 residues. The CDR3 reads CASRRDINTDTQYF. Here the CDR3 DNA reads TGCGCCAGCAGGAGAGATATTAACACAGATACGCAGTATTTT.